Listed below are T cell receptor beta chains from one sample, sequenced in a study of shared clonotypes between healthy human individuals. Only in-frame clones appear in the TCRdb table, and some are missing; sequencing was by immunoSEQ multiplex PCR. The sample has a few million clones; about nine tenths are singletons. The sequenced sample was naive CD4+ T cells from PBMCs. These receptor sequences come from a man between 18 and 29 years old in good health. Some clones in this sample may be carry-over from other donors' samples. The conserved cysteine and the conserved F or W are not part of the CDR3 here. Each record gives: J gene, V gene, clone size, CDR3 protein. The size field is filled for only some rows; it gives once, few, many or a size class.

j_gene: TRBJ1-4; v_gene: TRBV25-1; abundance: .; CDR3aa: ASRAGFSTNEKLF
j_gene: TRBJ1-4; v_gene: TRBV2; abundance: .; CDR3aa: ASSVGQLNEKLF
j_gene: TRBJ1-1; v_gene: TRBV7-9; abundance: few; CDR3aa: ASSLAANTEAF
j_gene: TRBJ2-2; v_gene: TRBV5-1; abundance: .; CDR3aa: ASSLETSGSTTGELF
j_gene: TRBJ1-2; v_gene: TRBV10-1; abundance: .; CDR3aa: ASSEDPHQPGGEV
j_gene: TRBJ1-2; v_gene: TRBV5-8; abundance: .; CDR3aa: ASSMPGGGYGYT
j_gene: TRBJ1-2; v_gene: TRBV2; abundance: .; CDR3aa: ASTVLRQGGEEGYT
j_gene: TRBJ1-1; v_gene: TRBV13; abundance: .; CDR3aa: ASSRRVPGQGLPEAF
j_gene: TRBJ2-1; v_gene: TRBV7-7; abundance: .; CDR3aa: ASSRGTASYNEQF
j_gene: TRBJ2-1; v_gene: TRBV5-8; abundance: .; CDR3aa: ASSRAGSYNEQF
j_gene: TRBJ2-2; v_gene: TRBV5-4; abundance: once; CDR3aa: ASSTTGDTGELF
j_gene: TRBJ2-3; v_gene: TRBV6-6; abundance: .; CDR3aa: ASKTEAYADTQY
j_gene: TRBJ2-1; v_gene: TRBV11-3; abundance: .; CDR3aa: ASSLGAGTYNEQF